A selection of T cell receptor beta chains follows, all from one sample in a study of shared clonotypes between healthy human individuals. TCRdb's table, derived via immunoSEQ multiplex PCR, lists solely in-frame clones and lacks some. The sample carries 900,000 to 1,200,000 clones, around three quarters recorded once. The sample taken for sequencing was memory CD4+ T cells from PBMCs. The receptors shown here come from a young man in good health. Some clones in this sample may be carry-over from other donors' samples. CDR3s include the opening cysteine and the closing phenylalanine or tryptophan. A D gene is named only where the DNA matches it firmly. A clone size is listed for some rows: how often the clone was seen (once, few, many), or a class if it is expanded.

TRBJ1-1,NA,TRBD1,TRBV4-1,CASSQSGQGGLTEAFF,TGCGCCAGCAGCCAATCCGGACAGGGAGGGCTCACTGAAGCTTTCTTT
TRBJ2-3,many,TRBD2,TRBV30,CAWSVGGGTDTQYF,TGTGCCTGGAGTGTGGGGGGGGGCACAGATACGCAGTATTTT
TRBJ2-1,once,NA,TRBV9,CASSAELIGGYNEQFF,TGTGCCAGCAGCGCAGAACTAATAGGAGGCTACAATGAGCAGTTCTTC
TRBJ1-5,NA,TRBD1,TRBV10-3,CAISESQGEQPQHF,TGTGCCATCAGTGAGTCACAGGGGGAACAGCCCCAGCATTTT
TRBJ1-2,NA,NA,TRBV5-1,CASSLGYGYTF,TGCGCCAGCAGCTTGGGGTACGGCTACACCTTC
TRBJ2-2,NA,NA,TRBV9,CASSVEGLHTGELFF,TGTGCCAGCAGCGTAGAGGGGCTGCACACCGGGGAGCTGTTTTTT
TRBJ1-1,NA,TRBD1,TRBV11-2,CASSRDSAVEAFF,TGTGCCAGCAGCCGGGACAGTGCTGTTGAAGCTTTCTTT
TRBJ2-1,NA,NA,TRBV30,CAWTLRSAPTYNEQFF,TGTGCCTGGACTCTCAGGAGTGCTCCTACCTACAATGAGCAGTTCTTC
TRBJ2-7,NA,NA,TRBV6-5,CASSTVSYEQYF,TGTGCCAGTTCGACAGTCTCCTACGAGCAGTACTTC
TRBJ1-1,NA,TRBD1,TRBV9,CASSVTGRKAFF,TGTGCCAGCAGCGTGACAGGGAGAAAAGCTTTCTTT
TRBJ1-2,NA,TRBD1,TRBV11-2,CASSLDVTGGRFYGYTF,TGTGCCAGCAGCTTAGACGTAACAGGGGGCCGGTTCTATGGCTACACCTTC
TRBJ1-2,NA,NA,TRBV28,CASSLSPFYGYTF,TGTGCCAGCAGTTTATCCCCTTTCTATGGCTACACCTTC
TRBJ2-2,NA,NA,TRBV5-1,CASSLSRNGELFF,TGCGCCAGCAGCTTGAGCCGGAACGGGGAGCTGTTTTTT
TRBJ1-5,NA,TRBD1,TRBV5-6,CASSSGTGSGQPQHF,TGTGCCAGCAGCTCGGGGACAGGGTCGGGTCAGCCCCAGCATTTT
TRBJ2-6,NA,NA,TRBV11-2,CASSPYPSSSGANVLTF,TGTGCCAGCAGCCCCTATCCGAGCAGCTCTGGGGCCAACGTCCTGACTTTC
TRBJ1-1,few,NA,TRBV7-2,CASSLAGGGNTEAFF,TGTGCCAGCAGCCTCGCGGGTGGAGGGAACACTGAAGCTTTCTTT
TRBJ2-7,NA,NA,TRBV7-8,CASSLVLRSSYEQYF,TGTGCCAGCAGCTTAGTGTTGAGGAGCTCCTACGAGCAGTACTTC
TRBJ2-7,NA,NA,TRBV4-2,CASSQGRGGYEQYF,TGTGCCAGCAGCCAGGGCAGGGGGGGCTACGAGCAGTACTTC
TRBJ2-5,few,TRBD1,TRBV7-2,CASSLYDRGGQETQYF,TGTGCCAGCAGCCTCTATGACAGGGGAGGACAAGAGACCCAGTACTTC
TRBJ2-2,NA,NA,TRBV2,CASSVSLNTGELFF,TGTGCCAGCAGTGTTTCGTTAAACACCGGGGAGCTGTTTTTT
TRBJ2-7,once,TRBD2,TRBV7-2,CASSLETSAKVEQYF,TGTGCCAGCAGCTTAGAGACTAGCGCAAAAGTGGAGCAGTACTTC
TRBJ2-1,NA,NA,TRBV18,CASSPTRSYNEQFF,TGTGCCAGCTCACCAACCCGCTCCTACAATGAGCAGTTCTTC
TRBJ1-4,NA,TRBD1,TRBV11-2,CASSLETGGWEKLFF,TGTGCCAGCAGCTTGGAAACAGGGGGATGGGAAAAACTGTTTTTT
TRBJ2-5,once,TRBD2,TRBV11-2,CASSLAQRGPTETQYF,TGTGCCAGCAGCTTGGCCCAGCGGGGACCTACAGAGACCCAGTACTTC
TRBJ1-2,NA,TRBD1,TRBV7-9,CASSSYADRGMRFGYTF,TGTGCCAGCAGCTCCTACGCTGACAGGGGGATGCGTTTTGGCTACACCTTC
TRBJ2-7,NA,TRBD1,TRBV7-9,CASSLRTGKGEQYF,TGTGCCAGCAGCTTACGGACAGGGAAGGGCGAGCAGTACTTC
TRBJ2-1,NA,NA,TRBV4-1,CASSQVAGQRFF,TGCGCCAGCAGCCAGGTCGCGGGACAGCGATTCTTC
TRBJ1-1,NA,NA,TRBV5-4,CASTLGTNTEAFF,TGTGCCAGCACGTTAGGGACCAACACTGAAGCTTTCTTT
TRBJ2-1,NA,NA,TRBV28,CASSLSGDTFF,TGTGCCAGCAGCCTTTCGGGGGATACGTTCTTC